This entry lists 7 T cell receptor beta chains sequenced from one sample in a study of HIV-infected patients and healthy controls. No cell fractionation was done, so the repertoire covers all unsorted peripheral blood T cells. Alpha and beta constant-region primers primed reverse transcription of 500 to 550 ng RNA. Each of the alpha and beta chains got its own library through chain-specific third strand synthesis with indices. Using its own MiXCR run on the 5' RACE reads, TCRdb lists one record per CDR3 protein. The sample holds roughly 7,500 distinct CDR3 sequences, about 8% seen once. This specimen was blood, taken before antiretroviral therapy. These receptors were obtained from an adult with HIV infection.

This clonotype is deemed medium-sized (0.01 to 0.1%). V gene TRBV19 combines with J gene TRBJ2-1, with D perhaps TRBD2 (6 bases). This CDR3 is 15 amino acids long. Germline CDR1 and CDR2: LNHDA and SQIVND (reference sequence). V shed 7 bases and J shed 6 bases, with 19 bases lying between them. CDR3 residues: CASNEGTSPSNEQFF. The CDR3 DNA follows: TGTGCCAGTAACGAGGGTACTAGCCCGAGCAATGAGCAGTTCTTC.

This clonotype was seen at least ten times. The chain recombines TRBV7-3 with TRBJ2-1, with TRBD2 identical over 7 bases. The junction had 16 bases not matched to a gene; V was cut back by 6 bases and J by 2 bases. This CDR3 has 18 residues. Germline V gene sequence: CDR1 SGHTA, CDR2 FQGTGA. The CDR3 reads CASSQEPSGSSAYNEQFF. The CDR3 DNA follows: TGTGCCAGCAGTCAGGAGCCTAGCGGTAGTTCGGCCTACAATGAGCAGTTCTTC.

In this sample, this clonotype turned up many times. V gene TRBV6-2 or TRBV6-3 combines with J gene TRBJ2-3, with 9 nucleotides matching TRBD2. This CDR3 contains 13 residues. Germline V gene lookup returns CDR1 MNHEY and CDR2 SVGEGT. The V gene end was trimmed by 5 bases and the J gene end by 6 bases; junction bases not matched to a gene: 3. CDR3 DNA: TGTGCCAGCAGTGGGACTAGCTTCGATACGCAGTATTTT. Its protein product is CASSGTSFDTQYF.

This clonotype is categorized as large. The V and J genes are TRBV6-4 and TRBJ2-1, with 13 bases lining up with TRBD2. CDR1 and CDR2 from the germline V gene are MRHNA and SNTAGT. The CDR3 extends over 16 amino acids. The ends lost 3 bases at V and 4 bases at J; junction bases unmatched: 3. This CDR3 is CASSETSGGAYNEQFF. The CDR3 region has the DNA TGTGCCAGCAGTGAAACTAGCGGGGGGGCTTACAATGAGCAGTTCTTC.

This clonotype appeared many times. This chain joins TRBV19 and TRBJ1-5, with 7 nucleotides matching TRBD1. The CDR3 runs 15 residues. After removal of 6 bases from V and 2 bases from J, the junction contained 7 bases not matched to a gene. CDR1 LNHDA and CDR2 SQIVND come from the germline V gene (reference sequence). The CDR3 DNA sequence: TGTGCCAGTAGGGATAGACAGGGAGGCAATCAGCCCCAGCATTTT. This gives the protein CASRDRQGGNQPQHF.

This clonotype was counted once. The rearrangement uses TRBV13 and TRBJ2-7; 7 nucleotides agree with TRBD2. CDR1 and CDR2 from the germline V gene are PRHDT and FYEKMQ (reference sequence). The V and J ends lost 6 bases and 0 bases, in that order; junction bases with no gene match: 8. The CDR3 is 15 amino acids. CDR3 DNA sequence: TGTGCCAGCAGACAAAGGGGAGGGGCCTCCTACGAGCAGTACTTC. Its translation is CASRQRGGASYEQYF.

In its sample, this clonotype ranks as medium-sized (0.01 to 0.1%). The V and J genes are TRBV11-2 and TRBJ1-4, with D possibly being TRBD1 (6 bases). The CDR3 has 17 residues. V lost 5 bases and J 0 bases, leaving 16 bases between the germline ends. From germline, CDR1 is SGHAT and CDR2 FQNNGV. The CDR3 region is CASSPGGHAATNEKLFF. Here the CDR3 DNA reads TGTGCCAGCAGCCCCGGGGGACACGCAGCAACTAATGAAAAACTGTTTTTT.